Given below is one TCR beta chain in context. Its antigen is still unknown. Base qualities are not recorded, but no much larger clone differs from it by a single base. The collaborating institutions used their own protocols to collect whole blood in K2EDTA tubes. For TCRbeta analysis, collaborators shipped samples in one of three forms: frozen whole blood, isolated PBMCs, or DNA extracted from either of those sample types. TCRbeta CDR3 regions were amplified from genomic DNA by means of the immunoSEQ Assay, a bias-controlled multiplex PCR. As for how the authors treated the data: Nucleated cell counts per sample were estimated from amplification of reference gene primers within the assay. Sequence reads were collapsed and filtered to measure the absolute abundance of every unique TCRbeta CDR3 rearrangement. For each sample, productive Simpson clonality was calculated by taking the square root of Simpson's diversity index across productive rearrangements. TCRdb took over this immuneACCESS table, retaining in-frame rearrangements with V and J assigned. Such tables are incomplete; in checked studies, under half of the missing clones stem from an unresolved V gene, and the remainder is unexplained. For V, J and clone size, that table is used; D and trimming come from the DNA. The sample records tens of thousands of clones, 80% to 90% of which are singletons. The top ten constitute roughly 8.1% of the sample.

Sequences SGHTA (CDR1) and FQGTGA (CDR2) are obtained from the germline V gene. The CDR3, from cysteine to phenylalanine, totals 14 residues. Just the 42-base CDR3 DNA is kept, in frame starting at base 1. V sheds 5 bases and J sheds 5 bases, leaving 13 bases between their ends. This sample stems from a study of blood T cell repertoires in COVID-19 (dated by TCRdb to the early 2020s). Study-level background: Samples covering the acute and convalescent phases of COVID-19 were provided by collaborators in the United States, Italy and Spain. The prospective study material was composed of cDNA or gDNA derived from T cells, B-cell-depleted T cells, or PBMCs. The dataset comprised deeply sampled blood TCRbeta repertoires from subjects exposed to, actively infected with, or recovered from COVID-19. The repertoires were released in a freely available public database intended as a resource for research on the immune response to SARS-CoV-2. The samples were drawn from the first 160 participants of the ongoing ImmuneRACE study and from 1,254 subjects provided by 6 global collaborators. The sample metadata nearly always contained a de-identified subject ID, COVID-19 status, age in years and sex. HLA class I and class II types, where available, came from metadata supplied by the sample provider rather than from assay-based typing. Overall study results and their limits: How much clinical and demographic metadata was included differed by source and by participant, and the metadata was provided uncurated.

The receptor was isolated from a man aged 25-40 years with active or convalescent COVID-19. The chain was built from TRBV7-3 and TRBJ2-1; matching of 6 bases hints at TRBD1 as the D gene. Sequencing was performed on peripheral blood. The nucleotide sequence is TGTGCCAGCAGCGCACAGGGATTCAACAATGAGCAGTTCTTC. Translated, it gives CASSAQGFNNEQFF.